The 16 T cell receptor beta chains below all came from one sample that was sequenced in a study of blood T cell repertoires in COVID-19. Produced via immunoSEQ multiplex PCR; TCRdb's table is partial and in-frame only. Of roughly 57,000 clones listed, approximately 80% are singletons. Sequenced input: peripheral blood. The receptors were sampled from an older man with active or convalescent COVID-19.

The chain couples TRBV6-5 to TRBJ1-1, with TRBD1 matching 8 bases. J was trimmed by 3 bases and V by 2 bases; bases with no gene match: 2. Germline lookup yields CDR1 MNHEY and CDR2 SVGAGI. The CDR3 has 14 amino acids. Written as DNA, the CDR3 is TGTGCCAGCAGTTACCAGGGGGCGGACACTGAAGCTTTCTTT. Translated: CASSYQGADTEAFF.

The V gene is TRBV7-3, the J gene TRBJ1-2, with 9 bases fitting TRBD1. The trim removed 5 bases at V and 6 bases at J, leaving 7 bases unmatched. In germline, CDR1 is SGHTA, CDR2 FQGTGA. The CDR3 totals 14 residues. Here the CDR3 reads CASSPGQGWDGYTF. The CDR3 region has the DNA TGTGCCAGCAGCCCCGGACAGGGGTGGGATGGCTACACCTTC.

The chain combines TRBV6-1 with TRBJ1-1, with 10 bases that match TRBD1. V dropped 8 bases and J dropped 1; count of bases not matched to a gene: 7. Germline CDR1 reads MNHNS; CDR2 reads SASEGT. The CDR3 has 15 residues. The CDR3 DNA follows: TGTGCCAGCGAGTTACGGGACAGGGGGAACACTGAAGCTTTCTTT. Translated, it gives CASELRDRGNTEAFF.

The CDR3 sequence: CASSQDLTRTGEETQYF. The DNA for the CDR3 is TGCGCCAGCAGCCAAGATCTTACGAGGACAGGGGAAGAGACCCAGTACTTC. The rearrangement joins TRBV4-3 to TRBJ2-5; 9 nucleotides match TRBD1. The CDR3 has 17 amino acids. The germline CDR1 and CDR2 sequences are LGHNA and YSLEER. J gave up 3 bases and V 0 bases, and 8 bases lay outside the gene matches.

This clone has just one count. The chain combines TRBV29-1 with TRBJ1-2; 8 bases fit TRBD1. The CDR3 totals 12 residues. The germline V gene encodes CDR1 SQVTM and CDR2 ANQGSEA. J gave up 6 bases and V 7 bases, and 7 bases lay outside the gene matches. CDR3 nucleotides: TGCAGCGCCAAACAGGGGGGGGATGGCTACACCTTC. Translation: CSAKQGGDGYTF.

The chain carries TRBV5-1 and TRBJ2-1; TRBD1 is a possible D gene (6 bases). The CDR3 has 15 amino acids. Trimming removed 5 bases from V and 6 bases from J, with 18 bases in between. The germline V gene encodes CDR1 SGHRS and CDR2 YFSETQ. As DNA, the CDR3 is TGCGCCAGCAGACCGACAGGCAGCAGCGGCAATGAGCAGTTCTTC. Translating gives CASRPTGSSGNEQFF.

The J gene is TRBJ1-1, the V gene TRBV2; TRBD1 agrees at 7 bases. CDR3 size: 13 residues. Looked up from germline, CDR1 is SNHLY and CDR2 is FYNNEI. V lost 6 bases and J lost 3; bases outside the gene matches: 4. This chain's CDR3 is CASSMTGYTEAFF. CDR3 nucleotide sequence: TGTGCCAGCAGCATGACAGGGTACACTGAAGCTTTCTTT.

This chain uses TRBV5-1 with TRBJ2-1, with 7 bases that match TRBD2. The CDR3 has 15 residues. CDR1 is SGHRS and CDR2 is YFSETQ in the germline V gene. Trimming removed 0 bases from V and 3 bases from J; junction bases left unmatched: 3. The CDR3 loop reads CASSLESGDYNEQFF. CDR3 sequence (DNA): TGCGCCAGCAGCTTGGAGAGCGGGGACTACAATGAGCAGTTCTTC.

The chain couples TRBV23-1 to TRBJ2-7; 8 nucleotides line up with TRBD1. TRBV23-1 is recorded as an ORF, its role being uncertain. The CDR3 is 14 residues long. Trimming at V came to 6 bases and at J to 6 bases, leaving 10 bases not matched to a gene. Here the CDR3 reads CASSRPRGRTEQYF. CDR3 DNA sequence: TGCGCCAGCAGCAGACCCAGGGGGCGCACCGAGCAGTACTTC.

V usage is TRBV27 and J usage is TRBJ1-5; 10 nucleotides agree with TRBD1. Trimming cost V 2 bases and J 4 bases; bases outside gene matches: 11. The CDR3 consists of 18 residues. Looked up from germline, CDR1 is MNHEY and CDR2 is SMNVEV (reference sequence). The CDR3 sequence: CASSLPAPGTGENQPQHF. CDR3 DNA sequence: TGTGCCAGCAGTTTACCCGCGCCCGGGACAGGGGAAAATCAGCCCCAGCATTTT.

CDR3 protein: CASSPDRANEKLFF. In nucleotides, the CDR3 is TGTGCCAGCAGCCCCGACAGGGCCAATGAAAAACTGTTTTTT. The V and J genes are TRBV7-2 and TRBJ1-4; 7 nucleotides match TRBD1. The CDR3 length is 14 residues. Germline trimming cut 5 bases from V and 5 bases from J; bases unmatched to any gene: 5. Per germline, CDR1 SGHTA and CDR2 FQGNSA.

The chain combines TRBV19 with TRBJ1-2, with D unresolved. V lost 3 bases to trimming and J lost 4 bases, with 9 bases between them. Germline CDR1 LNHDA, CDR2 SQIVND (reference sequence). The CDR3 runs 13 residues. The CDR3: CASSMVESYGYTF. CDR3 nucleotides: TGTGCCAGTAGTATGGTAGAGTCCTATGGCTACACCTTC.

The chain has TRBV20-1 and TRBJ2-3, with D perhaps TRBD2 (6 bases). The CDR3 spans 9 residues. CDR1 is DFQATT and CDR2 is SNEGSKA in the germline V gene (reference sequence). This CDR3 reads CNPAGTQYF. The CDR3 nucleotides read TGCAATCCGGCGGGAACGCAGTATTTT.

The chain employs TRBV18 and TRBJ2-3; D gene ambiguous. The CDR3 spans 12 residues. V shed 7 bases and J shed 0 bases, with 5 bases lying between them. Germline values: CDR1 KGHSH, CDR2 LQKENI. CDR3 nucleotide sequence: TGTGCCAGCTTCAGAAGCACAGATACGCAGTATTTT. This translates into CASFRSTDTQYF. Combining the CDR3 with reference TRBV18 and TRBJ2-3 gives the whole variable domain NAGVMQNPRHLVRRRGQEARLRCSPMKGHSHVYWYRQLPEEGLKFMVYLQKENIIDESGMPKERFSAEFPKEGPSILRIQQVVRGDSAAYFCASFRSTDTQYFGPGTRLTVL.

The J gene is TRBJ1-1, the V gene TRBV7-2; 9 bases are a match to TRBD1. The J segment lost 9 bases and the V segment lost 6 bases, leaving 8 bases of the junction unmatched. Germline-derived CDR1 and CDR2 are SGHTA and FQGNSA. The CDR3 runs to 13 residues. This CDR3 is CASRHTQGAQAFF. Here the CDR3 DNA reads TGTGCCAGCAGGCACACACAGGGGGCTCAAGCTTTCTTT.

The chain combines TRBV19 with TRBJ1-1; the D gene is possibly TRBD1 (6 bases). The germline CDR1 and CDR2 sequences are LNHDA and SQIVND (reference sequence). Trimming took off 6 bases at V and 1 base at J, with 9 bases between the two ends. The length of the CDR3 is 13 residues. The CDR3 is CASSPRGNTEAFF. In DNA, the CDR3 is TGTGCCAGTAGCCCCAGGGGGAACACTGAAGCTTTCTTT.